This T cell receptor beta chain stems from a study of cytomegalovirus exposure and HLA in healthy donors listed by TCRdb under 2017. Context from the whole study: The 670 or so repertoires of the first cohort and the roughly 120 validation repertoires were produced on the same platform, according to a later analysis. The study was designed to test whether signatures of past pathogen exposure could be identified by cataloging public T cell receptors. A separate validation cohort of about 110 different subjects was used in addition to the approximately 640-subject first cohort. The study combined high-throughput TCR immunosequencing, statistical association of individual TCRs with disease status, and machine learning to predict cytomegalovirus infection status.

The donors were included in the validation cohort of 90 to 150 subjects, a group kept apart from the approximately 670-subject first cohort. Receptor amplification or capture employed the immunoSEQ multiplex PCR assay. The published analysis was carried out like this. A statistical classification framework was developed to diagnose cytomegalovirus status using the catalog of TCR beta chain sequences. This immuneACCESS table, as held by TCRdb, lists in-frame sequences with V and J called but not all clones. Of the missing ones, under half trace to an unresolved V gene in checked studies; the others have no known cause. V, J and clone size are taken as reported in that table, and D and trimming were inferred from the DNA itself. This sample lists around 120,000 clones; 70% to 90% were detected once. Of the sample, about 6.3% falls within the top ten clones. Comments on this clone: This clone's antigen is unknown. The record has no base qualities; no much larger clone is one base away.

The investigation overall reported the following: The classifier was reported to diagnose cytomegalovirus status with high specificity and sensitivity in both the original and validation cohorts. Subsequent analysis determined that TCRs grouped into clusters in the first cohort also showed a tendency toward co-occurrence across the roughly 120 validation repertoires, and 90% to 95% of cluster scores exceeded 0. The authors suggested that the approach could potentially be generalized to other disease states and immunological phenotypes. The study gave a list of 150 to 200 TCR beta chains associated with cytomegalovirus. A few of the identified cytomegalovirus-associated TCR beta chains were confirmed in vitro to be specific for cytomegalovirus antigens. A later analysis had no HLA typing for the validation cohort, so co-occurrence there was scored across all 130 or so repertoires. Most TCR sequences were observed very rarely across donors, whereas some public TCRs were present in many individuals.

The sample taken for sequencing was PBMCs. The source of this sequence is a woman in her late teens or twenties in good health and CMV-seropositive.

The sequenced DNA is TGCGCCAGCAGCCGGAGTTACAGGGGAGAAGGCCCTGAAGCTTTCTTT. The translation is CASSRSYRGEGPEAFF. The rearrangement combines TRBV4-1 with TRBJ1-1; TRBD1 aligns with 7 central bases. For CDR1 and CDR2, the germline V gene lists MGHRA and YSYEKL. From its cysteine to its phenylalanine, the CDR3 spans 16 amino acids. The retained sequence is limited to the CDR3, 48 bases, with the frame set at the first base. Trimming removed 4 bases from V and 6 bases from J; the gene matches leave 14 bases unexplained.